This TCR beta chain was sequenced during a study of blood T cell repertoires in COVID-19. At the level of the study: The samples span acute and convalescent COVID-19 from the United States, Italy and Spain. Nucleic acid was either cDNA or gDNA, and it came from T cells, B-cell-depleted T cells, or PBMCs.

Under the authors' procedure: Amplification of reference gene primers was used by the study to estimate nucleated cell counts. Produced via immunoSEQ multiplex PCR; TCRdb's table is partial and in-frame only. The DNA was the basis for D and trimming; V, J and clone size are from that table. Among nearly 200,000 clones listed, around 84% were seen once. Germline lookup yields CDR1 SNHLY and CDR2 FYNNEI. The CDR3 length is 14 residues. The germline V and J ends were trimmed by 6 bases and 0 bases, with 9 bases remaining between them. This chain connects TRBV2 to TRBJ1-3; D ambiguous. The clonotype originates from a human donor in a cohort sampled during active COVID-19. Sequenced material: peripheral blood. The CDR3 DNA sequence: TGTGCCAGCAGGAAAGAGAGCTCTGGAAACACCATATATTTT. Amino acid sequence: CASRKESSGNTIYF.